This T cell receptor beta chain comes out of a study of Ad26.COV2.S vaccination and SARS-CoV-2 variants. Across the whole study: Into the muscle, Ad26.COV2.S was dosed once or twice, 56 days apart.

Assay used: immunoSEQ multiplex PCR; TCRdb lists only in-frame clones, some missing. The sample holds 250,000 to 300,000 clones; around 87% are singletons and the top ten take about 3.1%. This CDR3 has 15 residues. Germline-derived CDR1 and CDR2 are SGHTA and FQGNSA. V gave up 5 bases and J gave up 0 bases, with 11 bases separating them. The sample's treatment: 15 to 20 received Ad26.COV2.S at low or high dose, single or two shots; about 5 received placebo; per-sample allocation not given. Samples were taken on day 63 after the first vaccine or placebo injection. The donor was a Boston adult aged 18-55 years.

The genes are TRBV7-2 and TRBJ2-1; no definite D call. The sequencing used peripheral blood, collected in a trial of Ad26.COV2.S vaccine versus placebo. The TCR comes from a person aged 18 to 59 who received the Ad26.COV2.S COVID-19 vaccine or a placebo. DNA of the CDR3: TGTGCCAGCAGCCCTGAGACCGGCTCCTACAATGAGCAGTTCTTC. Translation: CASSPETGSYNEQFF.